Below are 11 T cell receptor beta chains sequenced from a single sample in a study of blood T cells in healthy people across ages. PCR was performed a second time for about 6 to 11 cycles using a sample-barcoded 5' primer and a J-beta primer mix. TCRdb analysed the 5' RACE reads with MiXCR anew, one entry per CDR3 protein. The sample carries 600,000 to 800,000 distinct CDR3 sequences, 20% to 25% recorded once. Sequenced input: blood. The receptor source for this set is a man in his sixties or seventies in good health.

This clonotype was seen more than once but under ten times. As DNA, the CDR3 is TGTGCCAGCGGAACCGGGACATATCAAGAGACCCAGTACTTC. Amino acids: CASGTGTYQETQYF. The chain uses TRBV28 and TRBJ2-5, with D maybe TRBD1 (6 bases). The germline V and J ends were trimmed by 8 bases and 2 bases, with 15 bases remaining between them. This CDR3 has 14 residues. Germline lookup yields CDR1 MDHEN and CDR2 SYDVKM.

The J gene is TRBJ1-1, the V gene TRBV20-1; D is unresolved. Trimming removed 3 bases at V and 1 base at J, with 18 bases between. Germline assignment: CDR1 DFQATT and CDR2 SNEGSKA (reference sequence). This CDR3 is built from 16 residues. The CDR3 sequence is CSARDFRRGQNTEAFF. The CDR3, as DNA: TGCAGTGCTAGGGATTTCCGACGCGGCCAGAACACTGAAGCTTTCTTT.

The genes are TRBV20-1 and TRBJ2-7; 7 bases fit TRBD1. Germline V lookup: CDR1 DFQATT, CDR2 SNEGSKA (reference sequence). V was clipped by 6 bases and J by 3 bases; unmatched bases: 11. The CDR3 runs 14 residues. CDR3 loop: CSASSWGQNYEQYF. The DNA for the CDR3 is TGCAGTGCCAGTTCCTGGGGACAGAACTACGAGCAGTACTTC.

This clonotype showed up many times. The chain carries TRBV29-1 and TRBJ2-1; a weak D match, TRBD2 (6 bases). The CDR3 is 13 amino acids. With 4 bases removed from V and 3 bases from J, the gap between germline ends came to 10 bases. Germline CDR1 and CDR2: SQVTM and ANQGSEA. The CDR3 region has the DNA TGCAGCGTTGTAGCGGACAACTACAATGAGCAGTTCTTC. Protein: CSVVADNYNEQFF.

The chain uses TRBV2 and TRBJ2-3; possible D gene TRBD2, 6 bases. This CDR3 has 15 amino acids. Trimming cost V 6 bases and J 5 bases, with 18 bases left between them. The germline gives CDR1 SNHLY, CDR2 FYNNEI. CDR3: CASRAGSSLGDTQYF. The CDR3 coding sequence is TGTGCCAGCAGGGCCGGGAGTAGCTTGGGAGATACGCAGTATTTT. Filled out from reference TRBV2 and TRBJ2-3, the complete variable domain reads EPEVTQTPSHQVTQMGQEVILRCVPISNHLYFYWYRQILGQKVEFLVSFYNNEISEKSEIFDDQFSVERPDGSNFTLKIRSTKLEDSAMYFCASRAGSSLGDTQYFGPGTRLTVL.

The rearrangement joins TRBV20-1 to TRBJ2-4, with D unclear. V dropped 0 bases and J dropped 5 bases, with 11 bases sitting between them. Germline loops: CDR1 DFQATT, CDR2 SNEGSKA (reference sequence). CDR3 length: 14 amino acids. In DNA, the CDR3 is TGCAGTGCTAGAGATTCAAGGACCCAAAACATTCAGTACTTC. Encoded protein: CSARDSRTQNIQYF.

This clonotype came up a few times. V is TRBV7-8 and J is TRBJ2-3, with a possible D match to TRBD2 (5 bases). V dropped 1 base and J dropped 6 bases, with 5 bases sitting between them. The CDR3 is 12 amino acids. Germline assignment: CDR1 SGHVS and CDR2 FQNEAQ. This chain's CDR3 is CASSLERDTQYF. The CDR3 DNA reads TGTGCCAGCAGCTTAGAGCGGGATACGCAGTATTTT. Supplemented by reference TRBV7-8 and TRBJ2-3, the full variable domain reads GAGVSQSPRYKVAKRGQDVALRCDPISGHVSLFWYQQALGQGPEFLTYFQNEAQLDKSGLPSDRFFAERPEGSVSTLKIQRTQQEDSAVYLCASSLERDTQYFGPGTRLTVL.

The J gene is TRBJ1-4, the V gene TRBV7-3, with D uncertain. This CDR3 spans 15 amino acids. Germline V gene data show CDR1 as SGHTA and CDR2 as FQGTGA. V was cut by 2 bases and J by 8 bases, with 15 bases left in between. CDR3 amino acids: CASSLFGVAKEKLFF. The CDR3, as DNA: TGTGCCAGCAGCTTATTTGGGGTAGCGAAAGAAAAACTGTTTTTT.

CDR3 loop: CSARRPGGRNEQFF. The CDR3 nucleotides are TGCAGTGCCCGGAGGCCGGGAGGGCGCAATGAGCAGTTCTTC. The chain is built from TRBV20-1 and TRBJ2-5; 8 positions agree with TRBD2. The J call is in doubt because the DNA end fits TRBJ2-1 better. The CDR3 is 14 residues long. Germline CDR1 DFQATT, CDR2 SNEGSKA (reference sequence).

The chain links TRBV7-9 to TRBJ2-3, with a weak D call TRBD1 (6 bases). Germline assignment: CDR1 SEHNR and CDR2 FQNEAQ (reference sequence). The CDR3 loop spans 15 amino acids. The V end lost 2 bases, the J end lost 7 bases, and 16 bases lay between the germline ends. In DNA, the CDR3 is TGTGCCAGCAGCTTATACCTGGACAGCGAGCATACGCAGTATTTT. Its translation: CASSLYLDSEHTQYF.

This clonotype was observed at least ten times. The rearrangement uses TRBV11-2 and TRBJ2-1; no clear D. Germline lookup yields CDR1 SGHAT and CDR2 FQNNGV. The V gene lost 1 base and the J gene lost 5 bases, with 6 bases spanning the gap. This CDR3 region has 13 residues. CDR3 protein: CASSLAGHNEQFF. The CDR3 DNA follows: TGTGCCAGCAGCTTAGCCGGCCACAATGAGCAGTTCTTC. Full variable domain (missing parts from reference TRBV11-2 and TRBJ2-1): EAGVAQSPRYKIIEKRQSVAFWCNPISGHATLYWYQQILGQGPKLLIQFQNNGVVDDSQLPKDRFSAERLKGVDSTLKIQPAKLEDSAVYLCASSLAGHNEQFFGPGTRLTVL.